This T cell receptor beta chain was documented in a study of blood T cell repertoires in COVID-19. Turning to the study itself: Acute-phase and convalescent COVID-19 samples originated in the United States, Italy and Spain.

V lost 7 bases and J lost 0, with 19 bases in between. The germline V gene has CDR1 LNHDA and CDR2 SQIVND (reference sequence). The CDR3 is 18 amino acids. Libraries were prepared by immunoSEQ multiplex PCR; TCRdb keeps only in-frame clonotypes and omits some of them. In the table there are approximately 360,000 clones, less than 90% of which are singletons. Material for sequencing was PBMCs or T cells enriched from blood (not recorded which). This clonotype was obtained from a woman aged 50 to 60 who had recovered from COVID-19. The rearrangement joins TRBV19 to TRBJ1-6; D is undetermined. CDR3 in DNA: TGTGCCAGTACCCCCGGCGGGTCCCCAAGCTCCTATAATTCACCCCTCCACTTT. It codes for CASTPGGSPSSYNSPLHF.